This T cell receptor beta chain was captured by sequencing in a study of blood T cell repertoires in COVID-19. For the study at large: Sites across the United States, Italy and Spain contributed samples from acute and convalescent COVID-19. The analysed material was cDNA or gDNA that came from T cells, B-cell-depleted T cells, or PBMCs.

V lost 0 bases, J lost 0 bases, and 6 bases lay in between. This CDR3 region has 15 residues. Germline-derived CDR1 and CDR2 are SGHRS and YFSETQ. In regard to this clone: The sample holds other DNA sequences that translate to the same CDR3.

Authors' methods: For nucleated cells, counts were estimated from reference gene primer amplification. This table comes from immunoSEQ multiplex PCR, and its TCRdb copy is limited to in-frame clones, with some not included. V, J and clone size reflect that table, while D and trimming were determined from the DNA. The sample lists 150,000 to 250,000 clones; roughly nine tenths were seen once. Sequencing input: PBMCs or T cells enriched from blood (not recorded which). The V gene is TRBV5-1, the J gene TRBJ1-4, with D unresolved. The receptor was isolated from a woman aged 25-40 years who had recovered from COVID-19. The CDR3 protein is CASSLAAATNEKLFF. The DNA for the CDR3 is TGCGCCAGCAGCTTGGCCGCAGCAACTAATGAAAAACTGTTTTTT.